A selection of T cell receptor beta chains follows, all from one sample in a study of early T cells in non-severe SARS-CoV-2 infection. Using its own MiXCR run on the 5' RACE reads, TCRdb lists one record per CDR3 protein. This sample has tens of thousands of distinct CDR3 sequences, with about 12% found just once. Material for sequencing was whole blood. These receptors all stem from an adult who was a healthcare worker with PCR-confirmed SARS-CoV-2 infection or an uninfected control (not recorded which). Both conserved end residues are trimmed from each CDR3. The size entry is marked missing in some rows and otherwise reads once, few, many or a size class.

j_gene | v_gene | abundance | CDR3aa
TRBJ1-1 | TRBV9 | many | ASSSHGTANTEAF
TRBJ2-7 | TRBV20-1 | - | SAQRGGLNEQY
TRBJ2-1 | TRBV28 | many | ASSFPGLSSGNEQF
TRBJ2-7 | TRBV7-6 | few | ASSLTGEGHTYEQY
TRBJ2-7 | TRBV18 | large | ASSQFSGTYEQY
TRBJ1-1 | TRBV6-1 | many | ASSLVDRGNTEAF
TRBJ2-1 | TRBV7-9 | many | ASSTGTGAYNEQF
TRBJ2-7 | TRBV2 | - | ASSASIGQIEYEQY
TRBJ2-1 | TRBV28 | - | ASSDHAGVTYNEQF
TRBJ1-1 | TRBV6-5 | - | ASSSFSGTEAF
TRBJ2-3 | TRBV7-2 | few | ASSRRQGIPY
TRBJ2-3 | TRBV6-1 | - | ASSIADTQY
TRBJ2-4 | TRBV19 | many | ASTNLGGKNIQY
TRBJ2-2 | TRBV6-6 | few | ASSRGELF
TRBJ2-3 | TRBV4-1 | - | ASSQGLGGDTQY
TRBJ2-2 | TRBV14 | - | ASSQQGTGELF
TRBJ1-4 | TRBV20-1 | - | SARGANEKLF
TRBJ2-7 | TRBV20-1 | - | SAGGLYEQY
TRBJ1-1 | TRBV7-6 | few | ASSLVARENTEAF
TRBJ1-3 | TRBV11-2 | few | ASSNYGQSFSGNTIY
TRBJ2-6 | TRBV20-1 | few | SARDLISGANVLT
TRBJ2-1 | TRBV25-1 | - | ASSEQGAGELYNEQF
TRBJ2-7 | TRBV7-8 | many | ASSRLQEQY
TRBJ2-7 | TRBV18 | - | ASSPALAGVSEQY
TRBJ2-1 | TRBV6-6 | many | ASSFPGTSHNEQF
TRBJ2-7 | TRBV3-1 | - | ASSQAALREQY
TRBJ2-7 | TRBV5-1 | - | ASSLPGTYEQY
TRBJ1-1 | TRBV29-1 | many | SVAPNGRDGLAF
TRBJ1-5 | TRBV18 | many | ASSPGGVSQPQH
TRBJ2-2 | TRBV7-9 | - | ASSLTGATNTGELF
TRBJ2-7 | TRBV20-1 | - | SARDPAGHSKEQY
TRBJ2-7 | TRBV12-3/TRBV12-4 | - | ASSETGGSEQC
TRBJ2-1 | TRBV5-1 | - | TSSLVTGTDYNEQF
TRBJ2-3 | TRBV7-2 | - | ASSLGEPLAGEGTDTQY
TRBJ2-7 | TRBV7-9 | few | ASSPGQTYEQY
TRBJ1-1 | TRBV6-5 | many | ASSYSTVMNTEAF
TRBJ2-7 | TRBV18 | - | ASSPTRGRLDEQY
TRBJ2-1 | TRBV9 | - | ASSVRDSYNEQF
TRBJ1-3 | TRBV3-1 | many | ASTLGGSSGNTIY
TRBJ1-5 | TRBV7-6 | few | ASSSQGAPNQPQH
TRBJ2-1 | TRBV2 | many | ASSPLGTSYNEQF
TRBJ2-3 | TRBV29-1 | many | SVVRRGADTQY
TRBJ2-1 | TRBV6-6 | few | ASSSPILATVNEQF
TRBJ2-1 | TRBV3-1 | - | ASSQRYLRGGYNEQF
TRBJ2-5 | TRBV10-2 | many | ASRPGLAEETQY
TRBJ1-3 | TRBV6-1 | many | ASRTASEVYTIY
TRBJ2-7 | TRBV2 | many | ASSQGLLSYEQY
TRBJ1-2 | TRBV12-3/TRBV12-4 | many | ASSLQYRGYT
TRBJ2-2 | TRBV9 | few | ASSARVTGELF
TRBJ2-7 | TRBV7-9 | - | ASSSRDAGYEQY
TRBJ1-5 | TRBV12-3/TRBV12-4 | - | ASSGGLSNQPQH
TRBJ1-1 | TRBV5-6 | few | ASSQFPPSELNTEAF
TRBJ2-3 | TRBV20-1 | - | SAWDRNTDTQY